This T cell receptor beta chain originates from a study of blood T cells in healthy people across ages. Broader study findings: Significant beta diversity loss was already apparent by age approximately 40, declining roughly linearly.

The use of a sample-barcoded 5' primer and a J-beta primer mix characterized a second PCR of roughly 6 to 11 cycles. Unique molecular identifiers of 12 random nucleotides labeled each cDNA. TCRdb processed the 5' RACE reads anew with MiXCR; each CDR3 protein has one entry. The sample consists of approximately 800,000 distinct CDR3 sequences, approximately 25% of them appearing once. There are many counts of this clonotype. Its antigen remains unknown. Germline CDR1 SGHRS, CDR2 YFSETQ. With 0 bases removed from V and 8 bases from J, the gap between germline ends came to 15 bases. The CDR3 runs to 15 residues. Each sample used at least 6 million PBMCs. This same sample was also part of a study on T cells of mothers and their children.

The V gene is TRBV5-1, the J gene TRBJ1-5, with D uncertain. The sequenced sample was blood. The source is a boy aged 10-17 years in good health. In DNA, the CDR3 is TGCGCCAGCAGCTTGGGACTGACCCAACCCGAGCCCCAGCATTTT. Protein product: CASSLGLTQPEPQHF. The variable domain in full, completed from reference TRBV5-1 and TRBJ1-5, reads KAGVTQTPRYLIKTRGQQVTLSCSPISGHRSVSWYQQTPGQGLQFLFEYFSETQRNKGNFPGRFSGRQFSNSRSEMNVSTLELGDSALYLCASSLGLTQPEPQHFGDGTRLSIL.